This TCR beta chain was recovered during a study of shared clonotypes between healthy human individuals. The input for sorted-subset replicate PCRs was around 0.2 ug DNA, around 27,000 T cell genomes. Clones were sequenced by immunoSEQ multiplex PCR, and TCRdb holds only the in-frame ones, with some missing. The sample records around 700,000 clones, about 78% being singletons. The CDR3 is made up of 12 amino acids. Germline-derived CDR1 and CDR2 are SQVTM and ANQGSEA. Trimming cost V 4 bases and J 7 bases, with 11 bases left between them. As concerns this clone: What it recognizes is unknown.

Whole-study findings and limits: Sampling involved blood alone; tissue repertoires likely differ.

The origin of this receptor is a woman under 40 in good health. This chain uses TRBV29-1 with TRBJ2-1; unclear D gene. Sample: memory CD4+ T cells sorted from blood. Subset described: CD45RA-negative fraction. The chain's CDR3 is CSVVPPPNEQFF. CDR3 bases: TGCAGCGTTGTACCCCCCCCTAATGAGCAGTTCTTC.